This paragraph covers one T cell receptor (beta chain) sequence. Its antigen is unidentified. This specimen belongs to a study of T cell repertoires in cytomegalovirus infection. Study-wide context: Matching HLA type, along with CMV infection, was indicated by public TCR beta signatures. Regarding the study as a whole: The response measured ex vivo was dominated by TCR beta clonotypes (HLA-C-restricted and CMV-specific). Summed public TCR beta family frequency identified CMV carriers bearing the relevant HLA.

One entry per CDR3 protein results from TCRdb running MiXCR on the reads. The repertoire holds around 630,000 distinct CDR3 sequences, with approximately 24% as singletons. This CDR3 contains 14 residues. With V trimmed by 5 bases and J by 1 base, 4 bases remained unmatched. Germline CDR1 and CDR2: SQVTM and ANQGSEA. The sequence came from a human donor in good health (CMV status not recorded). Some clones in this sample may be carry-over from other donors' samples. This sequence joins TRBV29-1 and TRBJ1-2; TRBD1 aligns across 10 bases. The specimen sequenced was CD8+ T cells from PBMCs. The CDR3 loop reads CSVPGTGVNYGYTF. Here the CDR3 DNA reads TGCAGCGTTCCCGGGACAGGGGTTAACTATGGCTACACCTTC. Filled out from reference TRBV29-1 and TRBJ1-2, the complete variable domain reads SAVISQKPSRDICQRGTSLTIQCQVDSQVTMMFWYRQQPGQSLTLIATANQGSEATYESGFVIDKFPISRPNLTFSTLTVSNMSPEDSSIYLCSVPGTGVNYGYTFGSGTRLTVV.